This entry features one T cell receptor beta chain sequence. Its cognate antigen has yet to be identified. No much larger clone is present one base from it, and per-base qualities are unavailable. The V end loses 5 bases and the J end loses 6 bases, and a stretch of 13 bases separates them. CDR1 and CDR2 were assigned from the germline V gene as SNHLY and FYNNEI. Including cysteine and phenylalanine, the CDR3 has 13 amino acids. The DNA shown is the 39-base CDR3, in frame from base 1. The data stem from a study of brain T cells in children with intractable seizures (dated by TCRdb to the early 2020s). General notes on the study: As a first screen for immune gene transcripts, resected brain tissue from about 58 pediatric epilepsy surgery cases was run on a NanoString immunology panel. Among the approximately 12 selected surgery cases, eight also had pre-surgery blood sequenced, leaving four with brain tissue only. Overall study results and their limits: The patients' HCMV serostatus was not known, and viral specificity was inferred solely from CDR3 sequence similarity. Sequencing depth differed between pre- and post-surgery blood, so clones missing from the pre-surgery sample may reflect undersampling.

The time point label of this sample denotes: resected brain tissue, or blood drawn just prior to surgery. The surgery cases with the highest brain T cell transcript signatures were chosen for TCR beta chain sequencing of brain tissue, and also of blood when blood was available. Before surgery, patients had received at least one anti-epileptic drug. TCR-sequenced patients were children with drug-resistant epilepsy due to tuberous sclerosis complex, focal cortical dysplasia, Rasmussen encephalitis or hemimegalencephaly. Bulk genomic DNA was isolated from unsorted brain tissue and whole blood using the Monarch genomic DNA purification kit. TCR beta chain sequences were generated from genomic DNA using the immunoSEQ assay. Under the source paper's analysis protocol: CDR3 sequences that did not begin with the conserved framework cysteine at position 104 were removed by hand. To get clonality, the normalized Shannon's Diversity Index was subtracted from one, giving values from 0 (maximal diversity) to 1 (oligoclonal). To check whether a given CDR3 had different frequencies in two samples, for example brain versus blood, chi-squared comparison-of-proportions tests were used. Public clonotypes were found by searching immuneACCESS, and the VDJdb browser was used to assess similarity to known antiviral clonotypes. TCRdb retrieved this table from immuneACCESS and kept in-frame rearrangements only. Not all clones are present; in checked studies, unresolved V genes account for under half, and no reason is known for the remainder. That table gives V, J and clone size, and the DNA gave D and trimming. Here the sample has tens of thousands of clones; just over 90% occur a single time. 1.5% of the sample is in the top ten clones.

The source material was peripheral blood, sampled at surgery. The chain uses TRBV2 and TRBJ1-2; a confident D gene designation cannot be given. The sequence came from a boy in the first two years of life with tuberous sclerosis and intractable seizures. The CDR3 has the sequence CASSMVSGDGYTF. The bases read TGTGCCAGCAGTATGGTGTCTGGGGATGGCTACACCTTC.